This T cell receptor (beta chain) was sequenced during a study of blood T cell repertoires in COVID-19. Method: immunoSEQ multiplex PCR; TCRdb's copy keeps in-frame clones and lacks some. Among about 250,000 clones, approximately 90% were seen once, and the ten largest hold around 6.3%. The length of the CDR3 is 15 residues. The V end was cut by 6 bases, the J end by 2 bases, with 11 bases between. The germline V gene encodes CDR1 KGHSH and CDR2 LQKENI. The rearrangement links TRBV18 to TRBJ2-6; no reliable D call. The receptor's source is a woman aged 25 to 45 with COVID-19, enrolled during active disease. The sample consisted of peripheral blood. The CDR3, as DNA: TGTGCCAGCTCCACCAGCGTCCCTGGGGCCAACGTCCTGACTTTC. It translates to CASSTSVPGANVLTF.